A selection of T cell receptor beta chains follows, all from one sample in a study of response to subunit inactivated influenza vaccine. One entry per CDR3 protein, called by TCRdb with MiXCR from the RT-PCR reads. The sample gives around 320,000 distinct CDR3 sequences, 20% to 25% of which show up once; under 13% is in the top ten. Specimen: PBMCs from blood, collected approximately 20 months after vaccination. The source is a man between 50 and 75 years old who received an inactivated influenza vaccine. Each CDR3 is given with its conserved first and last residue. The D gene is left open where the match is weak. Expanded clones are given a class, and other clones once, few, many or no size at all.

TRBV27,TRBD2,-,TRBJ2-2,TGTGCCAGCAGTCTATCGGGGACTAGCGGCACCGGGGAGCTGTTTTTT,CASSLSGTSGTGELFF
TRBV20-1,-,-,TRBJ2-1,TGCAGTGCCCCCGGATTCGGCGGTGAGCAGTTCTTC,CSAPGFGGEQFF
TRBV7-2,-,few,TRBJ1-2,TGTGCCAGCAGCCCCACCCCCGGGCCCCAGGGCTACACCTTC,CASSPTPGPQGYTF
TRBV15,-,few,TRBJ1-4,TGTGCCACCAGCAGAGGGGGGGGAGGAGGCGAAAAACTGTTTTTT,CATSRGGGGGEKLFF
TRBV7-2,-,-,TRBJ2-7,TGTGCCAGCAGCTTAGTACAGGGAAAATCCTACGAGCAGTACTTC,CASSLVQGKSYEQYF
TRBV27,TRBD2,few,TRBJ2-1,TGTGCCAGCAGGATAGCGGGGAACTACAATGAGCAGTTCTTC,CASRIAGNYNEQFF
TRBV6-1,-,few,TRBJ1-4,TGTGCCAGCCCCTTATCGAGACGTACTAATGAAAAACTGTTTTTT,CASPLSRRTNEKLFF
TRBV12-3/TRBV12-4,TRBD2,few,TRBJ2-1,TGTGCCAGCAGTCAGCCCCGGGGGGTCTCCTACAATGAGCAGTTCTTC,CASSQPRGVSYNEQFF
TRBV6-5,-,-,TRBJ1-1,TGTGCCAGCAGTTCAACGGGGACGGTGAACACTGAAGCTTTCTTT,CASSSTGTVNTEAFF
TRBV4-2,-,few,TRBJ1-1,TGTGCCAGCAGCCATATTGGTTGGGAAGGGAAGGTAGGGCGAAACACTGAAGCTTTCTTT,CASSHIGWEGKVGRNTEAFF
TRBV28,TRBD1,few,TRBJ2-7,TGTGCCTCAGGGGGATTGCGAGAGCAGTACTTC,CASGGLREQYF
TRBV10-3,TRBD2,-,TRBJ2-3,TGTGCCATCAAAGGACTAGGGAGCACAGATACGCAGTATTTT,CAIKGLGSTDTQYF
TRBV20-1,-,many,TRBJ1-1,TGCAGTGCTAGAGATTTAGGACAGCTCATGAACACTGAAGCTTTCTTT,CSARDLGQLMNTEAFF
TRBV4-1,TRBD1,few,TRBJ1-6,TGCGCCAGCAGCACACAGGGACAGGGGGACTCACCCCTCCACTTT,CASSTQGQGDSPLHF
TRBV19,-,-,TRBJ1-1,TGTGCCAGTAGTGATCCAGGGTCGGCTAATCCTGAAGCTTTCTTT,CASSDPGSANPEAFF
TRBV7-9,TRBD2,-,TRBJ2-5,TGTGCCAGCAGCTTATCAGTCGGGGGGGCCAACTTC,CASSLSVGGANF
TRBV20-1,-,many,TRBJ2-2,TGCAGTGCTATTCGGGGTGCCGGGGAGCTGTTTTTT,CSAIRGAGELFF
TRBV20-1,-,-,TRBJ1-5,TGCAGTGCCCGGGGGTCCCCACAGCCTTATAGCAATCAGGCCCAGCATTTT,CSARGSPQPYSNQAQHF
TRBV20-1,TRBD2,few,TRBJ2-1,TGCAGTGCTAGTAACCTAGCGGGGTCGGATGAGCAGTTCTTC,CSASNLAGSDEQFF
TRBV7-9,-,-,TRBJ2-3,TGTGCCAGCAGCCCCCGGGGTCATGGCACAGATACGCAGTATTTT,CASSPRGHGTDTQYF
TRBV5-5,-,few,TRBJ2-5,TGTGCCAGCAGCTTGGGAGGGGCCAAGACCCAGTACTTC,CASSLGGAKTQYF
TRBV28,TRBD2,few,TRBJ2-7,TGTGCCAGCAGCCAAAGCGGGAGATACTCCTACGAGCAGTACTTC,CASSQSGRYSYEQYF
TRBV12-3/TRBV12-4,-,few,TRBJ2-5,TGTGCCAGCAGTTTAGGTGGAGACCAAGAGACCCAGTACTTC,CASSLGGDQETQYF
TRBV29-1,-,many,TRBJ2-2,TGCAGCGTTGAAGTCGTCGTTTCCTCGGACACCGGGGAGCTGTTTTTT,CSVEVVVSSDTGELFF